This is a list of T cell receptor beta chains from one sample in a study of a mutant IDH1 vaccine in newly diagnosed glioma. Generated by immunoSEQ multiplex PCR, the TCRdb table keeps only in-frame clones and is missing some. This sample has tens of thousands of clones, with 79% found just once. Sequencing was performed on PBMCs, taken from a glioma patient treated with radiotherapy, temozolomide or both. The source is a man over 45 with glioma. CDR3s include the opening cysteine and the closing phenylalanine or tryptophan. The D gene is left open where the match is weak. Only some rows state a clone size, as once, few, many or a class for expanded clones.

size	J	D	V	CDR3	DNA
.	TRBJ1-5	.	TRBV6-1	CASSEERDQPQHF	TGTGCCAGCAGTGAAGAAAGGGATCAGCCCCAGCATTTT
.	TRBJ1-1	.	TRBV11-2	CASSLGGYEAFF	TGTGCCAGCAGCTTGGGGGGTTATGAAGCTTTCTTT
.	TRBJ1-5	.	TRBV6-6	CASSSLPASNQPQHF	TGTGCCAGCAGTTCCTTACCTGCTAGCAATCAGCCCCAGCATTTT
few	TRBJ2-1	TRBD2	TRBV7-9	CASSFTLAGQFF	TGTGCCAGCAGCTTTACTCTAGCGGGACAGTTCTTC
.	TRBJ2-5	TRBD1	TRBV18	CASSPIAGTGQETQYF	TGTGCCAGCTCACCAATCGCCGGGACAGGGCAAGAGACCCAGTACTTC
.	TRBJ1-2	.	TRBV5-4	CASSLGSQDYGYTF	TGTGCCAGCAGCTTGGGGTCCCAGGACTATGGCTACACCTTC
.	TRBJ2-5	.	TRBV6-5	CASSKTGQETQYF	TGTGCCAGCAGTAAAACAGGCCAAGAGACCCAGTACTTC
once	TRBJ1-3	.	TRBV29-1	CSVANRASGNTIYF	TGCAGCGTTGCGAACAGAGCTTCTGGAAACACCATATATTTT
.	TRBJ2-1	.	TRBV7-6	CASSLAGGVKTNEQFF	TGTGCCAGCAGCTTAGCGGGTGGGGTAAAGACCAATGAGCAGTTCTTC
.	TRBJ1-2	TRBD1	TRBV7-9	CASSRTGKNGYTF	TGTGCCAGCAGCCGGACAGGGAAGAATGGCTACACCTTC
.	TRBJ2-3	.	TRBV5-6	CASSQQGRTDTQYF	TGTGCCAGCAGTCAGCAGGGAAGGACAGATACGCAGTATTTT
.	TRBJ2-1	TRBD2	TRBV4-2	CASTQRGVTNEQFF	TGTGCCAGCACCCAGCGGGGGGTCACCAATGAGCAGTTCTTC
.	TRBJ1-5	TRBD1	TRBV7-8	CASSLPGGNQPQHF	TGTGCCAGCAGCCTCCCAGGGGGGAATCAGCCCCAGCATTTT
.	TRBJ2-7	.	TRBV11-3	CASRIVKYEQYF	TGTGCCAGCAGAATAGTTAAGTACGAGCAGTACTTC
.	TRBJ2-7	.	TRBV27	CASSPRGTPAFEQYF	TGTGCCAGCTCCCCGCGCGGGACTCCCGCGTTCGAGCAGTACTTC
.	TRBJ2-5	TRBD1	TRBV18	CASSPPQLWTGKETQYF	TGTGCCAGCTCACCCCCCCAATTATGGACAGGGAAAGAGACCCAGTACTTC
.	TRBJ1-4	.	TRBV18	CASSPQGLSNEKLFF	TGTGCCAGCTCACCACAGGGGCTGTCTAATGAAAAACTGTTTTTT
.	TRBJ1-4	TRBD1	TRBV6-1	CASGQGQGEKLFF	TGTGCCAGCGGACAGGGCCAGGGGGAAAAACTGTTTTTT
.	TRBJ2-3	TRBD1	TRBV10-3	CAISGTGGGTDTQYF	TGTGCCATCAGTGGAACAGGGGGCGGCACAGATACGCAGTATTTT
.	TRBJ2-1	.	TRBV14	CASSQIRHEQFF	TGTGCCAGCAGCCAAATAAGGCATGAGCAGTTCTTC
.	TRBJ2-1	TRBD1	TRBV29-1	CSVLDRGLDNEQFF	TGCAGCGTCCTTGACAGGGGACTCGACAATGAGCAGTTCTTC
.	TRBJ1-1	TRBD1	TRBV9	CASSLGTVNTEVFF	TGTGCCAGCAGCCTAGGGACAGTGAACACTGAAGTTTTCTTT
.	TRBJ1-6	.	TRBV5-4	CASSRGGGVGDSPLHF	TGTGCCAGCAGCCGGGGGGGTGGGGTAGGTGATTCACCCCTCCACTTT
.	TRBJ1-2	.	TRBV5-5	CASTMPGNYGYTF	TGTGCCAGCACTATGCCAGGGAACTATGGCTACACCTTC
.	TRBJ2-1	.	TRBV19	CASRDRNEQFF	TGTGCCAGTAGGGATAGGAATGAGCAGTTCTTC
.	TRBJ2-4	TRBD1	TRBV30	CAWSDPGQQYF	TGTGCCTGGAGTGATCCGGGACAGCAGTACTTC
once	TRBJ1-2	.	TRBV10-3	CAINLDTPGGYTF	TGTGCCATCAACCTGGACACCCCTGGGGGCTACACCTTC